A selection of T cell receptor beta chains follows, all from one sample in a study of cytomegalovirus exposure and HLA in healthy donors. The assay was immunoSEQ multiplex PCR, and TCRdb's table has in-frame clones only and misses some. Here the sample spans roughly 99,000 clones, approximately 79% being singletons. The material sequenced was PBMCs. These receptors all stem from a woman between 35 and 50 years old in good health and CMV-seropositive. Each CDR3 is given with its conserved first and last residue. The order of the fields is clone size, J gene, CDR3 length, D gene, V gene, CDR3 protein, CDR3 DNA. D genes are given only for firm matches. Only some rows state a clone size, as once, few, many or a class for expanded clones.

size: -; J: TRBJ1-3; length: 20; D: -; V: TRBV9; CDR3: CASSVGPAMTGFSSGNTIYF; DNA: TGTGCCAGCAGCGTAGGCCCCGCGATGACAGGCTTCAGCTCTGGAAACACCATATATTTT
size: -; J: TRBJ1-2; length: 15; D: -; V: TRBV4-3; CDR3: CASSHQRNSNYGYTF; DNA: TGCGCCAGCAGCCACCAAAGGAACAGTAATTATGGCTACACCTTC
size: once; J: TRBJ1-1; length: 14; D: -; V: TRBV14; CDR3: CASSPSGGQRQAFF; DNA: TGTGCCAGCAGCCCTTCGGGGGGTCAGAGACAAGCTTTCTTT
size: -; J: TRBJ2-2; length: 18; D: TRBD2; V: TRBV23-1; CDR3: CASSHKTSGVSNTGELFF; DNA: TGCGCCAGCAGTCACAAGACTAGCGGGGTTAGCAACACCGGGGAGCTGTTTTTT
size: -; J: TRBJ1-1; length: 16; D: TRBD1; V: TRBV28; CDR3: CASSLGDRALNTEAFF; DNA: TGTGCCAGCAGTTTGGGGGACAGGGCTTTGAACACTGAAGCTTTCTTT
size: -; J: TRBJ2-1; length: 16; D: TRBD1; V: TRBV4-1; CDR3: CASSHHPGQGGNEQFF; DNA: TGCGCCAGCAGCCATCATCCGGGACAGGGAGGAAATGAGCAGTTCTTC
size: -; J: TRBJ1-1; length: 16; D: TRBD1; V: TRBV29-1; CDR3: CSVDRLGQGVSTEAFF; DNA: TGCAGCGTTGACCGTTTAGGGCAGGGGGTTAGCACTGAAGCTTTCTTT
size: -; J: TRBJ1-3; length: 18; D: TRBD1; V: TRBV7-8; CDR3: CASSLASQTGVSGNTIYF; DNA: TGTGCCAGCAGCTTAGCCTCCCAGACAGGGGTCTCTGGAAACACCATATATTTT
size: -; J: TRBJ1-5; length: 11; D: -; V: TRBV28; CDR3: CASSSTGPQHF; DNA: TGTGCCAGCAGTTCAACCGGGCCCCAGCATTTT
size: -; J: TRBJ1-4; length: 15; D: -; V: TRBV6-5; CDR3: CASRQRVATNEKLFF; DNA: TGTGCCAGCAGACAGAGAGTTGCAACTAATGAAAAACTGTTTTTT